The entry below gives a single TCR beta chain sequence along with its context. The data stem from a study of blood T cell repertoires in COVID-19. V was clipped by 3 bases and J by 2 bases; unmatched bases: 4. Germline values: CDR1 LNHDA, CDR2 SQIVND (reference sequence). The CDR3 has 15 amino acids. The table came from immunoSEQ multiplex PCR; TCRdb's copy has only in-frame clones and leaves some out. The sample comprises under 300,000 clones, approximately 91% of which are singletons, and about 2.1% rests with the top ten. Material: PBMCs or T cells enriched from blood (not recorded which). The source of this sequence is a woman aged 35 to 49 with acute COVID-19. The chain recombines TRBV19 with TRBJ2-3; TRBD2 aligns across 8 bases. The CDR3 nucleotides are TGTGCCAGTAGTATCACTAGCGGAAACACAGATACGCAGTATTTT. Translating gives CASSITSGNTDTQYF.